This T cell receptor beta chain is drawn from a study of human T cells and chemical hapten exposure. Whole-study findings and limits: As patch test score rose, PT1 expanded TCR counts tended to rise as well. While controls formed fewer of them, expanded TCRs formed significantly more large CDR3 similarity clusters.

In the case of this clonotype: Its target is unknown. At one of its ends the junction is not consistent with the germline gene, which may arise from a read error.

Unique molecular identifiers were affixed to discrete cDNA molecules within the library. TCRdb used MiXCR to reprocess the RACE reads, holding one entry per CDR3 protein. The sample contains 240,000 or so distinct CDR3 sequences, around 9.3% of which appear only once. Time point specified: pre-sensitization, week 0. Stated treatment: therapeutic diphenylcyclopropenone sensitization with weekly scalp DPC. The donor pool consisted of alopecia patients aged 18 to 70 years, considered suitable for DPC. This CDR3 region has 17 residues. Germline V gene data show CDR1 as SNHLY and CDR2 as FYNNEI. Here the sequenced sample was whole blood, taken in connection with sensitization to the hapten diphenylcyclopropenone (DPC). The clonotype was recovered from a woman aged 40 to 55 with alopecia areata. Some clones in this sample may be carry-over from other donors' samples. V gene TRBV2 combines with J gene TRBJ1-4; D perhaps matches TRBD1 (6 bases). DNA of the CDR3: TGTCCCAGCACTCGTTTCCAGTTACAGGGAGGGTTTGAAAAACTGTTTTTT. It translates to CPSTRFQLQGGFEKLFF. The full variable domain, rest sourced from reference TRBV2 and TRBJ1-4, is EPEVTQTPSHQVTQMGQEVILRCVPISNHLYFYWYRQILGQKVEFLVSFYNNEISEKSEIFDDQFSVERPDGSNFTLKIRSTKLEDSAMYFCPSTRFQLQGGFEKLFFGSGTQLSVL.